This T cell receptor (beta chain) is from a study of shared clonotypes between healthy human individuals. The study's findings and limits: Rarefaction analysis demonstrated incomplete sorted-subset sequencing notwithstanding large depth.

V lost 0 bases to trimming and J lost 2 bases, with 12 bases between them. The germline CDR1 and CDR2 sequences are MGHRA and YSYEKL. The CDR3 is 16 amino acids. Original methodology: For the immunoSEQ data, sequences were junction-only without quality scores, so filtering differed. Sequencing was performed with immunoSEQ multiplex PCR; in TCRdb, only in-frame clones are kept and a portion is missing. V, J and clone size are those of that table, while D and trimming were read from the DNA. Of about 79,000 clones listed, over 55% are singletons. As concerns this clone: Its specificity is unknown.

The chain has TRBV4-1 and TRBJ2-3; D remains unclear. Sequenced input: memory CD8+ T cells sorted from blood. The subset: CD45RO+ cells pooled with CCR7-negative TemRA cells. The receptor comes from a man aged 25-40 years in good health. The CDR3 reads CASSQEEKGITDTQYF. The CDR3 DNA reads TGCGCCAGCAGCCAAGAGGAAAAGGGAATCACAGATACGCAGTATTTT.